One sample yielded the 29 T cell receptor beta chains listed below, sequenced in a study of blood T cells in healthy people across ages. Through a sample-barcoded 5' primer and a J-beta primer mix, a second PCR was run for roughly 6 to 12 cycles. Via MiXCR, TCRdb re-called the 5' RACE reads, giving one row per CDR3 protein. This table has about 1.6 million distinct CDR3 sequences, roughly 30% appearing once. What was sequenced was blood. All receptors derive from a woman aged 25 to 39 in good health.

With respect to this clonotype: Since a much larger clone is just one base distant, this may be a read error. The chain carries TRBV5-6 and TRBJ2-7; D possibly corresponds to TRBD1 (5 bases). The CDR3 contains 14 residues. CDR1 and CDR2 from the germline V gene are SGHDT and YYEEEE. CDR3 nucleotides: TGTACCAGCAGCCGACAGCCTCTCTACTACGAGCAGTACTTC. Protein: CTSSRQPLYYEQYF. The variable domain in full, with the rest retrieved from reference TRBV5-6 and TRBJ2-7, is DAGVTQSPTHLIKTRGQQVTLRCSPKSGHDTVSWYQQALGQGPQFIFQYYEEEERQRGNFPDRFSGHQFPNYSSELNVNALLLGDSALYLCTSSRQPLYYEQYFGPGTRLTVT.

Only a few counts were recorded for this clonotype. The V gene is TRBV7-9, the J gene TRBJ1-2; unclear D gene. The CDR3 is 15 amino acids. Germline lookup yields CDR1 SEHNR and CDR2 FQNEAQ (reference sequence). V was pared by 5 bases and J by 6 bases, with 19 bases between. CDR3 sequence reads: CASSPSGGEVDGYTF. The CDR3 nucleotides read TGTGCCAGCAGCCCGTCCGGCGGAGAAGTGGATGGCTACACCTTC.

The chain couples TRBV5-1 to TRBJ1-2; D is possibly TRBD1 (5 bases). V was pared by 5 bases and J by 6 bases, with 14 bases between. The CDR3 is 13 residues long. Germline CDR1 reads SGHRS; CDR2 reads YFSETQ. This chain's CDR3 is CASSSGSGHGYTF. CDR3 nucleotides: TGCGCCAGCAGTAGTGGATCGGGACATGGCTACACCTTC.

Worth noting for this clonotype: A much larger clone lies a single base off, so this may be a read error. The chain combines TRBV9 with TRBJ2-5; 9 bases match TRBD2. CDR3 length: 18 amino acids. With 3 bases clipped from V and 3 bases from J, the junction kept 15 bases outside the gene matches. Germline assignment: CDR1 SGDLS and CDR2 YYNGEE. CDR3 nucleotides: TGTGCCAGCAGCGCTTCATATGAGGGAGGCGGGAGGGAAGAGACCCAGTACTTC. Protein sequence: CASSASYEGGGREETQYF.

This clonotype has at least ten counts. The chain uses TRBV29-1 and TRBJ2-5; the D gene could be TRBD1 or TRBD2 (5 bases each). CDR1 is SQVTM, CDR2 ANQGSEA, per germline. Trimming pared 4 bases from V and 5 bases from J, leaving 17 bases between. The CDR3 has 14 amino acids. CDR3 bases: TGCAGCGTTGTTGGGGGAGAATTAGGGGAGACCCAGTACTTC. Its translation is CSVVGGELGETQYF.

The V call is TRBV2, the J call TRBJ1-5, with 10 bases matching TRBD1. The CDR3 has 15 amino acids. CDR1 is SNHLY and CDR2 is FYNNEI in the germline V gene. Trimming took 5 bases from V and 9 from J; bases not matched to a gene: 10. The DNA for the CDR3 is TGTGCCAGCAGTTATCCGGGACAGGGGCAGATGCCCCAGCATTTT. Encoded protein: CASSYPGQGQMPQHF.

This chain links TRBV20-1 with TRBJ2-7; D could derive from TRBD1 or TRBD2 (5 bases each). Looked up from germline, CDR1 is DFQATT and CDR2 is SNEGSKA (reference sequence). V lost 6 bases to trimming and J lost 2 bases, with 17 bases between them. CDR3 length: 14 residues. The CDR3 region has the DNA TGCAGTGCGCCAGACCGGGACCGGGCCTACGAGCAGTACTTC. Translating gives CSAPDRDRAYEQYF.

Only a few counts were recorded for this clonotype. The rearrangement uses TRBV29-1 and TRBJ2-2; D tentatively fits TRBD1 or TRBD2 (5 bases each). CDR1 is SQVTM and CDR2 is ANQGSEA in the germline V gene. There are 14 residues in the CDR3. Trimming left V 6 bases short and J 2 bases short, with 13 bases between. CDR3: CSVQSGGNTGELFF. The CDR3 DNA sequence: TGCAGCGTCCAAAGTGGGGGAAACACCGGGGAGCTGTTTTTT.

The chain joins TRBV7-8 to TRBJ2-7; 7 bases map to TRBD2. The V gene's germline CDR1 is SGHVS and CDR2 FQNEAQ. The CDR3 totals 16 residues. After removal of 2 bases from V and 5 bases from J, the junction contained 12 bases not matched to a gene. In DNA, the CDR3 is TGTGCCAGCAGCTTAAGCCTGCTCGCGGGAGCCCACGAGCAGTACTTC. Translating it yields CASSLSLLAGAHEQYF.

This chain connects TRBV21-1 to TRBJ1-5; no check of the table's D call, TRBD1, against the DNA was made. TRBV21-1 is recorded as a pseudogene. The CDR3 covers 16 residues. The CDR3 spells CASSKDGGSSNQPQHF. DNA of the CDR3: TGTGCCAGCAGCAAAGATGGGGGGTCCAGCAATCAGCCCCAGCATTTT.

V usage is TRBV19 and J usage is TRBJ2-5; 12 bases line up with TRBD2. The J call may not be correct, given that the DNA end is closer to TRBJ2-7. The CDR3 consists of 16 residues. From germline, CDR1 is LNHDA and CDR2 SQIVND (reference sequence). Here the CDR3 DNA reads TGTGCCAGTAGTATAGAGGGAACTAGCGGGAGGTACGAGCAGTACTTC. Translation: CASSIEGTSGRYEQYF.

This clonotype turned up a few times. The chain employs TRBV29-1 and TRBJ2-1; 7 bases fit TRBD1. This CDR3 has 13 amino acids. Unmatched junction bases numbered 9, after V lost 7 bases and J lost 6 bases. Germline-derived CDR1 and CDR2 are SQVTM and ANQGSEA. In DNA, the CDR3 is TGCAGCGATGGGACAGTTCTTCGCAATGAGCAGTTCTTC. Its translation: CSDGTVLRNEQFF.

V is TRBV6-2 or TRBV6-3 and J is TRBJ2-1, with D possibly matching TRBD1 (6 bases). The CDR3 runs to 13 residues. V was cut by 7 bases and J by 6 bases, with 13 bases left in between. Germline-derived CDR1 and CDR2 are MNHEY and SVGEGT. The CDR3 loop is CASTLTGANEQFF. In DNA form, the CDR3 reads TGTGCCAGCACCCTGACAGGCGCCAATGAGCAGTTCTTC.

The rearrangement uses TRBV5-1 and TRBJ2-3; D remains ambiguous. The V gene's germline CDR1 is SGHRS and CDR2 YFSETQ. V shed 1 base and J shed 1 base, with 13 bases lying between them. This CDR3 has 16 amino acids. DNA for the CDR3: TGCGCCAGCAGCTTGAGACCCAATGCGGGCACAGATACGCAGTATTTT. It is translated as CASSLRPNAGTDTQYF. The entire variable domain, with the rest obtained from reference TRBV5-1 and TRBJ2-3, is as follows: KAGVTQTPRYLIKTRGQQVTLSCSPISGHRSVSWYQQTPGQGLQFLFEYFSETQRNKGNFPGRFSGRQFSNSRSEMNVSTLELGDSALYLCASSLRPNAGTDTQYFGPGTRLTVL.

V is TRBV5-1 and J is TRBJ2-5; possibly TRBD2 for D (5 bases). The CDR3 is made up of 15 amino acids. V was clipped by 1 base and J by 1 base, with 11 bases between them. Germline CDR1 SGHRS, CDR2 YFSETQ. CDR3 sequence reads: CASSLPGSTQETQYF. The CDR3 bases are TGCGCCAGCAGCTTGCCTGGGAGCACCCAAGAGACCCAGTACTTC.

The chain links TRBV7-9 to TRBJ2-7; a possible D gene is TRBD2 (6 bases). The CDR3 loop spans 15 amino acids. Trimming stripped 5 bases from V and 0 bases from J, with 14 bases between. CDR1 is SEHNR and CDR2 is FQNEAQ in the germline V gene (reference sequence). The chain's CDR3 is CASSPIDGGSYEQYF. CDR3 nucleotides: TGTGCCAGCAGCCCAATTGACGGGGGCTCCTACGAGCAGTACTTC.

This clonotype was observed a few times. The chain joins TRBV7-3 to TRBJ2-1; 16 bases agree with TRBD2. The CDR3 has 17 amino acids. With 5 bases clipped from V and 2 bases from J, the junction kept 3 bases outside the gene matches. The germline V gene encodes CDR1 SGHTA and CDR2 FQGTGA. This CDR3 reads CASSMGLAGGPYNEQFF. The CDR3 DNA reads as TGTGCCAGCAGCATGGGACTAGCGGGGGGGCCCTACAATGAGCAGTTCTTC.

This clonotype was counted ten times or more. The chain has TRBV12-3 or TRBV12-4 and TRBJ2-1; possible D gene TRBD2, 6 bases. Trimming took 7 bases from V and 0 from J, leaving 10 bases between them. This CDR3 has 14 amino acids. Here the CDR3 reads CASIRGSSYNEQFF. The CDR3 nucleotides read TGTGCCAGCATTCGGGGGAGCTCCTACAATGAGCAGTTCTTC.

This clonotype was counted a few times. The rearrangement links TRBV7-9 to TRBJ2-3; D is possibly TRBD2 (5 bases). V was shortened by 7 bases and J by 0 bases, with 14 bases between the two germline ends. The CDR3 sequence is 15 residues long. Germline V gene lookup returns CDR1 SEHNR and CDR2 FQNEAQ (reference sequence). The CDR3 DNA sequence: TGTGCCAGCAAGTCGACGGGGTCTAGCACAGATACGCAGTATTTT. It codes for CASKSTGSSTDTQYF.

This clonotype was seen more than once but under ten times. The chain has TRBV12-3 or TRBV12-4 and TRBJ2-5; the D is unclear. V shed 2 bases and J shed 3 bases, with 13 bases lying between them. The CDR3 sequence is 15 residues long. The chain's CDR3 is CASSLFLQPEETQYF. CDR3 nucleotide sequence: TGTGCCAGCAGTTTATTTCTACAGCCCGAAGAGACCCAGTACTTC.

The CDR3 DNA is TGTGCCAGCACCCTGAGAGAGGCGGGTGAGCAGTACTTC. Translation gives CASTLREAGEQYF. The rearrangement uses TRBV12-3 or TRBV12-4 and TRBJ2-7; D might be TRBD2 (5 bases). The CDR3 has 13 amino acids. V was cut by 7 bases and J by 7 bases, with 17 bases left in between.

V and J are TRBV14 and TRBJ1-2; D not resolved. Germline V gene sequence: CDR1 SGHDN, CDR2 FVKESK. V shed 4 bases and J shed 2 bases, with 11 bases lying between them. CDR3 length equals 14 residues. CDR3 bases: TGTGCCAGCAGCCCCTCTACGGCGAACTATGGCTACACCTTC. This codes for CASSPSTANYGYTF.

Worth noting for this clonotype: Just one base apart from a much larger clone, this may be a read error. V is TRBV5-6 and J is TRBJ2-5; maybe TRBD1 (5 bases). The V end was cut by 0 bases, the J end by 11 bases, with 20 bases between. The CDR3 spans 15 residues. Germline CDR1 is SGHDT and CDR2 is YYEEEE. The CDR3 here is CASSLDGQGYYGQYF. Here the CDR3 DNA reads TGTGCCAGCAGCTTGGATGGACAAGGATACTACGGGCAGTACTTC.

V usage is TRBV12-3 or TRBV12-4 and J usage is TRBJ1-1; D is ambiguous. The V and J ends lost 6 bases and 5 bases respectively, with 13 bases between them. The CDR3 contains 13 residues. CDR3 nucleotide sequence: TGTGCCAGCAGCGAATCCTGGGAGACTGAAGCTTTCTTT. Translation: CASSESWETEAFF.

This clonotype occurred once. J is TRBJ1-3 and V is TRBV4-1; D not certain. Germline V gives CDR1 MGHRA, CDR2 YSYEKL. CDR3 length equals 17 residues. The ends were cut back, 0 bases at V and 3 bases at J, with 15 bases in the middle. Written as DNA, the CDR3 is TGCGCCAGCAGCCAAGATGGGCCCTTCGGGTTTGGAAACACCATATATTTT. As protein: CASSQDGPFGFGNTIYF.

V is TRBV9 and J is TRBJ2-2; 7 nucleotides line up with TRBD1. With 5 bases clipped from V and 3 bases from J, the junction kept 7 bases outside the gene matches. In germline, CDR1 is SGDLS, CDR2 YYNGEE. This CDR3 region has 15 residues. The CDR3: CASRRADRDTGELFF. The CDR3 DNA sequence: TGTGCCAGCAGACGAGCAGACAGGGACACCGGGGAGCTGTTTTTT.

The chain is built from TRBV7-9 and TRBJ1-1, with D possibly being TRBD1 (6 bases). Germline values: CDR1 SEHNR, CDR2 FQNEAQ (reference sequence). The CDR3 is 16 residues long. Deletions cut 1 base from V and 4 bases from J, with 16 bases between. The CDR3, as DNA: TGTGCCAGCAGCTTAGATGGCAGGGGCGTCGTCACTGAAGCTTTCTTT. Translated, it gives CASSLDGRGVVTEAFF.

This clonotype was recorded once. The V gene is TRBV9, the J gene TRBJ1-4, with D possibly matching TRBD1 (5 bases). V was clipped by 2 bases and J by 8 bases, with 16 bases between them. The germline gives CDR1 SGDLS, CDR2 YYNGEE. The CDR3 length is 15 residues. CDR3 residues: CASSVQGGIKEKLFF. CDR3 nucleotide sequence: TGTGCCAGCAGCGTGCAGGGAGGGATTAAGGAAAAACTGTTTTTT.

This clonotype was seen only a few times. The rearrangement uses TRBV15 and TRBJ2-6, with D hard to call. The V end was cut by 5 bases, the J end by 0 bases, with 8 bases between. Looked up from germline, CDR1 is LNHNV and CDR2 is YYDKDF (reference sequence). The CDR3 runs to 15 residues. CDR3: CATSPGPSGANVLTF. The CDR3 bases are TGTGCCACCAGCCCCGGGCCCTCTGGGGCCAACGTCCTGACTTTC.